The 5 T cell receptor beta chains listed next were all sequenced from one sample in a study of blood T cells in healthy people across ages (dated by TCRdb to about 2015). The protocol used for the library was 5' RACE. The instrument was an Illumina HiSeq 2500. A second PCR of roughly 7 to 11 cycles was performed with a sample-barcoded 5' primer and a J-beta primer mix. TCRdb took the public reads, trimmed them with fastp at Q25, ran MiXCR for clone calling and kept in-frame beta chains. Merged by CDR3 protein, the rows form single entries marked with the most common genes and DNA. The sample table lists around 780,000 distinct CDR3 sequences, about 56% of them with a count of one. The ten biggest clones cover around 24% of the sample. The specimen sequenced was blood. These receptors came from a man in his forties in good health.

This sequence joins TRBV11-2 and TRBJ2-4; D call uncertain. The J call may be faulty, since TRBJ2-7 better matches the DNA end. The germline CDR1 and CDR2 sequences are SGHAT and FQNNGV. The CDR3 loop spans 12 amino acids. For the CDR3, the DNA is TGTGCCAGCAGCTTCCCATTATACGAGCAGTACTTC. It translates to CASSFPLYEQYF.

The genes are TRBV9 and TRBJ2-5; TRBD1 or TRBD2 may be the D gene (5 bases each). Germline lookup yields CDR1 SGDLS and CDR2 YYNGEE. The CDR3 extends over 14 amino acids. The V end lost 3 bases, the J end lost 1 base, and 10 bases lay between the germline ends. CDR3 amino acids: CASSGPGTQETQYF. The CDR3 bases are TGTGCCAGCAGCGGTCCCGGGACCCAAGAGACCCAGTACTTC.

The rearrangement uses TRBV15 and TRBJ2-5; D remains unclear. Germline CDR1 reads LNHNV; CDR2 reads YYDKDF (reference sequence). The CDR3 is 12 amino acids. V shed 2 bases and J shed 11 bases, with 12 bases lying between them. CDR3 nucleotides: TGTGCCACCAGCAGATCCGAGGTTGTGCAGTACTTC. Encoded protein: CATSRSEVVQYF.

The rearrangement links TRBV5-1 to TRBJ2-7, with TRBD1 as a possible D gene (5 bases). Near its end, the DNA agrees better with TRBJ2-4, so the J call may be wrong. Germline loops: CDR1 SGHRS, CDR2 YFSETQ. The CDR3 length is 15 residues. The CDR3 spells CASSLGDHRINIQYF. DNA of the CDR3: TGCGCCAGCAGCCTAGGGGATCACAGAATAAACATTCAGTACTTC.

The CDR3 spells CASSSRSLTDTQYF. The CDR3 DNA reads as TGTGCCAGCAGCTCGAGGAGCCTCACAGATACGCAGTATTTT. The chain employs TRBV11-3 and TRBJ2-3; D is unclear. Per the germline V gene, CDR1 is SGHNT and CDR2 is YENEEA. The CDR3 contains 14 residues. Trimming left V 4 bases short and J 2 bases short, with 10 bases between.